Below, one T cell receptor beta chain is given with its context. These data are taken from a study of control samples from healthy donors and cancer patients. Using immunoSEQ multiplex PCR, the repertoire was profiled, and TCRdb retains in-frame clones only, with some absent. The profile shows over 50,000 clones, approximately 80% of them singletons. The receptor was isolated from a man between 65 and 85 years old in good health. Sequences were obtained from blood.

In nucleotides, the CDR3 is TGTGCCAGTAGTGTAAACAGGGGACAAGAGACCCAGTACTTC. It yields the protein CASSVNRGQETQYF. The rearrangement uses TRBV19 and TRBJ2-5, with 7 bases aligning to TRBD1. V lost 5 bases, J lost 2 bases, and 5 bases stayed unmatched. The CDR3 runs to 14 residues. Germline values: CDR1 LNHDA, CDR2 SQIVND (reference sequence).